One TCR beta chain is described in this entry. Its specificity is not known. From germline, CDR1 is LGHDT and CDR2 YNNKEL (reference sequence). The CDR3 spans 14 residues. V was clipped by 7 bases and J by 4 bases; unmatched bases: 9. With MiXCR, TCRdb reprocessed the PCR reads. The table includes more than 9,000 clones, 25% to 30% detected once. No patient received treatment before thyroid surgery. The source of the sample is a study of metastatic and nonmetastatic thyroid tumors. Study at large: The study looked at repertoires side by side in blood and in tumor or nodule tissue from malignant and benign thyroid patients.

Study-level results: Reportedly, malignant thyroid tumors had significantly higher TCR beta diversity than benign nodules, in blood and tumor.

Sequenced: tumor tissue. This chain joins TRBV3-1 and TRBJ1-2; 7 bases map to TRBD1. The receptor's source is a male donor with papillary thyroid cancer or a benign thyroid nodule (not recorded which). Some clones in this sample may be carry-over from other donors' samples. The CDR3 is CASKRDSSPYGYTF. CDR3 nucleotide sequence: TGTGCCAGCAAACGGGACAGTTCCCCCTATGGCTACACCTTC. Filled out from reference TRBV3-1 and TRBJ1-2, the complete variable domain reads DTAVSQTPKYLVTQMGNDKSIKCEQNLGHDTMYWYKQDSKKFLKIMFSYNNKELIINETVPNRFSPKSPDKAHLNLHINSLELGDSAVYFCASKRDSSPYGYTFGSGTRLTVV.